Listed here are 2 T cell receptor beta chains from one sample, sequenced in a study of control samples from healthy donors and cancer patients. The assay was immunoSEQ multiplex PCR, and TCRdb's table has in-frame clones only and misses some. The repertoire includes about 59,000 clones, more than 90% of them detected once, and about 1.7% sits in the top ten. Specimen: PBMCs. The receptors originated from a middle-aged man with colorectal cancer.

In DNA form, the CDR3 reads TGTGCCAGCCAGTTTAGGGGGGAGAACACTGAAGCTTTCTTT. Its protein is CASQFRGENTEAFF. The chain joins TRBV27 to TRBJ1-1, with D maybe TRBD1 (6 bases). V lost 8 bases, J lost 1 base, and 14 bases lay in between. The CDR3 consists of 14 residues. Germline assignment: CDR1 MNHEY and CDR2 SMNVEV (reference sequence).

The chain carries TRBV11-2 and TRBJ1-1; 9 positions match TRBD1. CDR1 is SGHAT and CDR2 is FQNNGV in the germline V gene. J was trimmed by 1 base and V by 0 bases; bases with no gene match: 6. The CDR3 totals 17 residues. CDR3 region: CASSLDLRTGANTEAFF. The DNA of the CDR3 is TGTGCCAGCAGCTTAGATCTAAGGACAGGGGCGAACACTGAAGCTTTCTTT.